These 30 T cell receptor beta chains share one sample of origin, sequenced in a study of Ad26.COV2.S vaccination and SARS-CoV-2 variants. Only in-frame clones appear in the TCRdb table, and some are missing; sequencing was by immunoSEQ multiplex PCR. Here the sample spans hundreds of thousands of clones, about 91% being singletons. Treatment indicated: 15 to 20 received Ad26.COV2.S at low or high dose, single or two shots; several received placebo; per-sample allocation not given. The investigators took samples on day 63 after the first vaccine or placebo injection. The sequenced sample was peripheral blood, obtained in a trial of Ad26.COV2.S vaccine versus placebo. The origin of the receptors is a person between 18 and 59 years old who received the Ad26.COV2.S COVID-19 vaccine or a placebo.

The chain links TRBV19 to TRBJ1-5; 11 nucleotides line up with TRBD1. Germline CDR1 LNHDA, CDR2 SQIVND (reference sequence). V dropped 6 bases and J dropped 0; count of bases not matched to a gene: 10. The CDR3 consists of 18 residues. The CDR3 region has the DNA TGTGCCAGTAGAACAACGGGACAGGGGGATCTTAGCAATCAGCCCCAGCATTTT. This translates into CASRTTGQGDLSNQPQHF.

The rearrangement links TRBV19 to TRBJ2-5; perhaps TRBD2 as D (5 bases). From germline, CDR1 is LNHDA and CDR2 SQIVND (reference sequence). V lost 4 bases and J 0 bases, leaving 9 bases between the germline ends. The CDR3 runs to 14 residues. Written as DNA, the CDR3 is TGTGCCAGTAGTAGGCGGGTTTACCAAGAGACCCAGTACTTC. Protein product: CASSRRVYQETQYF.

The chain combines TRBV27 with TRBJ2-6, with 7 bases matching TRBD1. Germline CDR1 is MNHEY and CDR2 is SMNVEV (reference sequence). CDR3 size: 18 residues. The trim removed 4 bases at V and 0 bases at J, leaving 9 bases unmatched. The CDR3 loop reads CASSSRDSLYSGANVLTF. In nucleotides, the CDR3 is TGTGCCAGCAGTTCCCGGGACAGCCTCTACTCTGGGGCCAACGTCCTGACTTTC.

J is TRBJ1-6 and V is TRBV2; 9 bases are shared with TRBD1. V was clipped by 4 bases and J by 8 bases; unmatched bases: 6. The CDR3 runs 15 residues. Germline CDR1 SNHLY, CDR2 FYNNEI. CDR3 in DNA: TGTGCCAGCAGTGGATCCGGGACAGGGTATTCACCCCTCCACTTT. It yields the protein CASSGSGTGYSPLHF.

This chain joins TRBV7-2 and TRBJ1-5; a weak D match, TRBD1 (5 bases). V lost 2 bases and J 9 bases, leaving 11 bases between the germline ends. The CDR3 is 13 residues long. In germline, CDR1 is SGHTA, CDR2 FQGNSA. The CDR3 sequence: CASSLRGQGPQHF. CDR3 sequence (DNA): TGTGCCAGCAGCTTACGGGGCCAGGGGCCCCAGCATTTT.

This sequence joins TRBV7-2 and TRBJ1-2; D gene ambiguous. CDR3 length: 16 amino acids. Germline V CDR1 and CDR2: SGHTA, FQGNSA. The ends were cut back, 1 base at V and 5 bases at J, with 17 bases in the middle. The CDR3 loop reads CASSLGGSGGEYGYTF. The DNA of the CDR3 is TGTGCCAGCAGCTTAGGTGGGTCCGGTGGGGAATATGGCTACACCTTC.

The chain is built from TRBV4-3 and TRBJ2-4; 8 bases map to TRBD1. Germline CDR1 is LGHNA and CDR2 is YSLEER. The CDR3 has 17 residues. V was clipped by 0 bases and J by 7 bases; unmatched bases: 11. The CDR3 protein is CASSQDSIQGGRNIQYF. CDR3 coding DNA: TGCGCCAGCAGCCAAGATAGTATACAGGGGGGAAGGAACATTCAGTACTTC.

This clone occurred a few times. The J gene is TRBJ2-7, the V gene TRBV2, with D hard to call. Trimming stripped 5 bases from V and 0 bases from J, with 14 bases between. In germline, CDR1 is SNHLY, CDR2 FYNNEI. This CDR3 comprises 15 residues. DNA for the CDR3: TGTGCCAGCAGTCCATTAATAGCCCACTCCTACGAGCAGTACTTC. Encoded protein: CASSPLIAHSYEQYF.

The J gene is TRBJ2-5, the V gene TRBV9, with a possible D match to TRBD1 (5 bases). The CDR3 is 15 amino acids. Trimming left V 1 base short and J 4 bases short, with 14 bases between. Germline CDR1 and CDR2: SGDLS and YYNGEE. The CDR3 reads CASSVSTGVGETQYF. Written as DNA, the CDR3 is TGTGCCAGCAGCGTATCCACAGGAGTTGGAGAGACCCAGTACTTC.

V usage is TRBV5-1 and J usage is TRBJ2-5; perhaps D is TRBD1 or TRBD2 (5 bases each). The CDR3 is made up of 14 amino acids. Trimming removed 4 bases from V and 4 bases from J, with 14 bases in between. Germline CDR1 reads SGHRS; CDR2 reads YFSETQ. The CDR3 loop is CASSPPGQPETQYF. As DNA, the CDR3 is TGCGCCAGCAGCCCCCCGGGGCAGCCAGAGACCCAGTACTTC. The variable domain in full, with the rest retrieved from reference TRBV5-1 and TRBJ2-5, is KAGVTQTPRYLIKTRGQQVTLSCSPISGHRSVSWYQQTPGQGLQFLFEYFSETQRNKGNFPGRFSGRQFSNSRSEMNVSTLELGDSALYLCASSPPGQPETQYFGPGTRLLVL.

The rearrangement uses TRBV9 and TRBJ2-3; the D call may be TRBD1 or TRBD2 (5 bases each). CDR3 length equals 15 residues. Germline V lookup: CDR1 SGDLS, CDR2 YYNGEE. V was pared by 4 bases and J by 0 bases, with 12 bases between. CDR3 residues: CASSQTWGSTDTQYF. Written as DNA, the CDR3 is TGTGCCAGCAGCCAGACTTGGGGGAGCACAGATACGCAGTATTTT.

As to this clone: Different DNA sequences within this sample yield the same CDR3. The V and J genes are TRBV28 and TRBJ2-5; TRBD2 agrees at 11 bases. The CDR3 runs to 14 residues. Germline lookup yields CDR1 MDHEN and CDR2 SYDVKM. The J segment lost 4 bases and the V segment lost 6 bases, leaving 4 bases of the junction unmatched. In nucleotides, the CDR3 is TGTGCCAGCAGGCTAGCGGGGGGCCTAGAGACCCAGTACTTC. It codes for CASRLAGGLETQYF.

J is TRBJ1-5 and V is TRBV6-2 or TRBV6-3; the D gene is possibly TRBD1 (6 bases). Deletions cut 2 bases from V and 4 bases from J, with 9 bases between. This CDR3 region has 14 residues. Germline-derived CDR1 and CDR2 are MNHEY and SVGEGT. CDR3 protein: CASSYGQPNQPQHF. CDR3 nucleotides: TGTGCCAGCAGTTACGGACAGCCTAATCAGCCCCAGCATTTT.

With regard to this clone: Additional DNA sequences in this sample encode the identical CDR3. V and J are TRBV28 and TRBJ2-2; D gene unclear. The germline V gene has CDR1 MDHEN and CDR2 SYDVKM. V was pared by 5 bases and J by 2 bases, with 6 bases between. The CDR3 extends over 13 amino acids. The CDR3, as DNA: TGTGCCAGCAGTCACCCTAACACCGGGGAGCTGTTTTTT. Translated: CASSHPNTGELFF.

V usage is TRBV7-9 and J usage is TRBJ2-1; TRBD1 is a possible D gene (6 bases). Germline V gene lookup returns CDR1 SEHNR and CDR2 FQNEAQ (reference sequence). Deletions cut 5 bases from V and 0 bases from J, with 14 bases between. The CDR3 is made up of 16 amino acids. The CDR3 here is CASSKTPDSSYNEQFF. In nucleotides, the CDR3 is TGTGCCAGCAGCAAAACTCCGGACAGCTCCTACAATGAGCAGTTCTTC.

The chain uses TRBV27 and TRBJ2-3; 9 nucleotides align to TRBD2. CDR1 is MNHEY and CDR2 is SMNVEV in the germline V gene (reference sequence). J lost 6 bases, V lost 8 bases, and 9 bases had no gene match. The CDR3 is 14 residues long. The CDR3 loop reads CASALAGTRDTQYF. The CDR3 DNA is TGTGCCAGCGCCCTAGCGGGGACCCGGGATACGCAGTATTTT.

The gene calls are TRBV15 and TRBJ2-7, with 8 bases that match TRBD2. CDR1 is LNHNV and CDR2 is YYDKDF in the germline V gene (reference sequence). Trimming at V came to 0 bases and at J to 0 bases, leaving 4 bases not matched to a gene. The CDR3 runs 16 residues. In DNA, the CDR3 is TGTGCCACCAGCAGAGAGAGCGCGGGGGGCTCCTACGAGCAGTACTTC. The encoded protein is CATSRESAGGSYEQYF.

This clone was observed a few times. The V gene is TRBV10-3, the J gene TRBJ1-2; 8 bases line up with TRBD1. Trimming at V came to 7 bases and at J to 2 bases, leaving 3 bases not matched to a gene. The CDR3 sequence is 13 residues long. Germline CDR1 and CDR2: ENHRY and SYGVKD. CDR3 bases: TGTGCCATCAAGGCAGGGGGCAACTATGGCTACACCTTC. It translates to CAIKAGGNYGYTF.

The V gene is TRBV30, the J gene TRBJ1-5; D is possibly TRBD1 (5 bases). The CDR3 loop spans 14 amino acids. CDR1 GTSNPN and CDR2 SVGIG come from the germline V gene (reference sequence). Trimming cost V 1 base and J 5 bases, with 12 bases left between them. CDR3 sequence: CAWSGKYRHQPQHF. Here the CDR3 DNA reads TGTGCCTGGAGTGGGAAGTACAGGCATCAGCCCCAGCATTTT. Full variable domain (outside the CDR3, taken from reference TRBV30 and TRBJ1-5): SQTIHQWPATLVQPVGSPLSLECTVEGTSNPNLYWYRQAAGRGLQLLFYSVGIGQISSEVPQNLSASRPQDRQFILSSKKLLLSDSGFYLCAWSGKYRHQPQHFGDGTRLSIL.

This clone was seen just once. J is TRBJ2-2 and V is TRBV7-2; no firm D call. V shed 3 bases and J shed 5 bases, with 10 bases lying between them. Germline assignment: CDR1 SGHTA and CDR2 FQGNSA. This CDR3 contains 14 residues. The CDR3 DNA sequence: TGTGCCAGCAGCTTTGTGGGTGGGACCGGGGAGCTGTTTTTT. This translates into CASSFVGGTGELFF.

The J gene is TRBJ1-2, the V gene TRBV3-1 (or the pseudogene TRBV3-2); 7 nucleotides align to TRBD1. J gave up 1 base and V 4 bases, and 9 bases lay outside the gene matches. There are 16 residues in the CDR3. Germline V gives CDR1 LGHDT, CDR2 YNNKEL (reference sequence). CDR3 bases: TGTGCCAGCAGCCGCCTGGGACAGAGATTTAACTATGGCTACACCTTC. Its translation is CASSRLGQRFNYGYTF.

This chain connects TRBV7-9 to TRBJ2-1; no definite D call. This CDR3 contains 11 residues. V was trimmed by 6 bases and J by 8 bases, leaving 8 bases between them. Germline loops: CDR1 SEHNR, CDR2 FQNEAQ (reference sequence). The CDR3 coding sequence is TGTGCCAGCAGTCTAGAGGATGAGCAGTTCTTC. As protein: CASSLEDEQFF.

CDR3 in amino acids: CASSEHGAGDTQYF. CDR3 sequence (DNA): TGTGCCAGCAGCGAACACGGGGCGGGGGATACGCAGTATTTT. The chain carries TRBV3-1 (or the pseudogene TRBV3-2) and TRBJ2-3, with a weak D call TRBD2 (6 bases). The V end was cut by 5 bases, the J end by 6 bases, with 15 bases between. The CDR3 is made up of 14 amino acids. Germline CDR1 LGHDT, CDR2 YNNKEL (reference sequence).

The rearrangement links TRBV7-9 to TRBJ1-4; possible D gene TRBD1, 5 bases. There are 14 residues in the CDR3. The germline CDR1 and CDR2 sequences are SEHNR and FQNEAQ (reference sequence). V lost 5 bases and J 7 bases, leaving 14 bases between the germline ends. In nucleotides, the CDR3 is TGTGCCAGCAGCAGGGACTTCGCGGGTGAAAAACTGTTTTTT. Protein product: CASSRDFAGEKLFF.

The chain recombines TRBV5-1 with TRBJ2-7; no firm D call. Looked up from germline, CDR1 is SGHRS and CDR2 is YFSETQ. With 1 base removed from V and 2 bases from J, the gap between germline ends came to 13 bases. This CDR3 has 15 amino acids. This CDR3 is CASSLNGFGAYEQYV. The CDR3 DNA reads as TGCGCCAGCAGCTTGAACGGATTCGGAGCCTACGAGCAGTACGTC.

The chain couples TRBV5-1 to TRBJ2-1, with no clear D. Trimming took 0 bases from V and 12 from J, leaving 16 bases between them. Looked up from germline, CDR1 is SGHRS and CDR2 is YFSETQ. The CDR3 contains 14 residues. This CDR3 reads CASSLAPGTMTQFF. As DNA, the CDR3 is TGCGCCAGCAGCTTGGCCCCGGGTACAATGACGCAGTTCTTC.

The V call is TRBV7-3, the J call TRBJ1-1; tentative D call: TRBD1 (6 bases). Trimming shortened V by 2 bases and J by 2 bases, and 12 bases separated the two germline ends. Germline V lookup: CDR1 SGHTA, CDR2 FQGTGA. There are 15 residues in the CDR3. The CDR3 nucleotides are TGTGCCAGCAGCTTACAGGGGACGCTTAACACTGAAGCTTTCTTT. Translation gives CASSLQGTLNTEAFF.

The rearrangement links TRBV5-6 to TRBJ2-1; D possibly corresponds to TRBD2 (6 bases). Germline V gene sequence: CDR1 SGHDT, CDR2 YYEEEE. The V gene lost 5 bases and the J gene lost 9 bases, with 12 bases spanning the gap. The CDR3 length is 12 residues. The chain's CDR3 is CASRSYGSEQFF. The DNA of the CDR3 is TGTGCCAGCAGGTCGTACGGGAGTGAGCAGTTCTTC.

The rearrangement joins TRBV5-5 to TRBJ2-1; 9 bases match TRBD1. V shed 4 bases and J 3 bases; nucleotides not matched to a gene: 8. Germline-derived CDR1 and CDR2 are SGHKS and YYEKEE (reference sequence). CDR3 length: 16 residues. The CDR3 DNA is TGTGCCAGCAGCCCTCGACAGGGGGAGGTCTACAATGAGCAGTTCTTC. Encoded protein: CASSPRQGEVYNEQFF. Based on the CDR3 plus reference TRBV5-5 and TRBJ2-1, the full variable domain is DAGVTQSPTHLIKTRGQQVTLRCSPISGHKSVSWYQQVLGQGPQFIFQYYEKEERGRGNFPDRFSARQFPNYSSELNVNALLLGDSALYLCASSPRQGEVYNEQFFGPGTRLTVL.

CDR3 protein: CATSDHKTSGVPNEQFF. Written as DNA, the CDR3 is TGTGCCACCAGTGACCACAAGACTAGCGGGGTTCCGAATGAGCAGTTCTTC. This chain joins TRBV24-1 and TRBJ2-1; TRBD2 matches at 11 bases. The germline V gene has CDR1 KGHDR and CDR2 SFDVKD. V lost 4 bases and J lost 7; bases outside the gene matches: 11. CDR3 length: 17 amino acids.